This record covers a single T cell receptor (beta chain). The antigen is not known. The sample comes from a study of T-cell memory formation after mild COVID-19. Study conclusions and caveats: Pre-infection memory contained some responding clones, which suggested that cross-reactive memory had joined. The authors left the SARS-CoV-2 specificity of second-wave clones peaking on day 37 unconfirmed.

TCRdb passed the 5' RACE reads through MiXCR, listing each CDR3 protein once. The data contain 150,000 to 200,000 distinct CDR3 sequences, 13% to 15% of them seen just once; the ten biggest clones take up around 14%. This TCR was sampled from an adult woman who had mild COVID-19 (a few samples of this study predate the infection). Cell type and time point are not known. The source material was PBMCs or a T cell subset sorted from them (not recorded which).

DNA for the CDR3: TGCGCCAGCAGCCCGTGGGACCGTTTGAGCACAGATACGCAGTATTTT. Residues: CASSPWDRLSTDTQYF. This chain connects TRBV5-1 to TRBJ2-3, with D possibly called TRBD1 or TRBD2 (5 bases each). The CDR3 covers 16 residues. Trimming removed 4 bases at V and 0 bases at J, with 15 bases between. The germline V gene encodes CDR1 SGHRS and CDR2 YFSETQ.